In this sample, the clone carrying this T cell receptor beta chain turned up a few times. This sample is part of a study of T-cell reconstitution after alpha-beta-depleted transplantation in children. It was with unique molecular identifiers that the TCRbeta library was prepared. MiXCR, run by TCRdb on the PCR reads, gives a single entry per CDR3 protein. The table records 45,000 to 50,000 distinct CDR3 sequences, roughly half of them present only once. The germline V and J ends were trimmed by 5 bases and 7 bases, with 14 bases remaining between them. The CDR3 has 13 amino acids. The sequence was collected from a boy in the first two years of life with SCID, due to receive a stem cell transplant. The chain is built from TRBV12-3 or TRBV12-4 and TRBJ1-1; TRBD1 is a possible D gene (6 bases). This material consisted of peripheral blood, taken before TCRalphabeta/CD19-depleted stem cell transplant. The CDR3 sequence: CASSVTGFGEAFF. Here the CDR3 DNA reads TGTGCCAGCAGTGTCACAGGGTTTGGTGAAGCTTTCTTT.